One T cell receptor beta chain is described in this entry. Primers included in the PCR were 60 Vbeta and 13 Jbeta primers. Only in-frame clones appear in the TCRdb table, and some are missing; sequencing was by immunoSEQ multiplex PCR. Seen here are roughly 170,000 clones, more than 70% observed once, and the top ten hold under 6%. These data come from a study of cytomegalovirus exposure and HLA in healthy donors. V gave up 0 bases and J gave up 4 bases, with 9 bases separating them. From germline, CDR1 is MNHNS and CDR2 SASEGT. The CDR3 sequence is 14 residues long. Sequenced input: PBMCs. The TCR originated in a woman aged 50 to 60 in good health and CMV-seropositive. The chain is built from TRBV6-1 and TRBJ1-2; no clear D. The CDR3 loop is CASSEAHSAYGYTF. The DNA for the CDR3 is TGTGCCAGCAGTGAAGCCCACAGTGCCTATGGCTACACCTTC.